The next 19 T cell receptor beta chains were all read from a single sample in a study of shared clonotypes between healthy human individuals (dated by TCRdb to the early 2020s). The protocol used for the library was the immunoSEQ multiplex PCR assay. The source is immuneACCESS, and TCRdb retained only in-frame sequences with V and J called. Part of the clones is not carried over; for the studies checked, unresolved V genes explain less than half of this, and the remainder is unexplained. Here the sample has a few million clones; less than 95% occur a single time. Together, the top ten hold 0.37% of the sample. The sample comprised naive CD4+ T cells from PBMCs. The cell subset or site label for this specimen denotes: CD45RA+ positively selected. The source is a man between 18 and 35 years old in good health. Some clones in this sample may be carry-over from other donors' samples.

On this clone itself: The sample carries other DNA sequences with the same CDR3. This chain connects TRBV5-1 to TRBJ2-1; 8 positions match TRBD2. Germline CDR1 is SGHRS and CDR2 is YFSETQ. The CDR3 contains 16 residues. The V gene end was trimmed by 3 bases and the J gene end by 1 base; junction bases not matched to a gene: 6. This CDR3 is CASSSLAGGSYNEQFF. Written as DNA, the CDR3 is TGCGCCAGCAGCTCCCTCGCGGGAGGATCCTACAATGAGCAGTTCTTC. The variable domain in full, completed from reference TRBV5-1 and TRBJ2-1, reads KAGVTQTPRYLIKTRGQQVTLSCSPISGHRSVSWYQQTPGQGLQFLFEYFSETQRNKGNFPGRFSGRQFSNSRSEMNVSTLELGDSALYLCASSSLAGGSYNEQFFGPGTRLTVL.

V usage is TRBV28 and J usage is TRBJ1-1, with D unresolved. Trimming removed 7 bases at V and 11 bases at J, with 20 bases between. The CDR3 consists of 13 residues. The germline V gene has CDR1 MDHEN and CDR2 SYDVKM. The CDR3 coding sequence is TGTGCCAGCACTACACCCGGAGGGAGAACGGCTTTCTTT. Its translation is CASTTPGGRTAFF.

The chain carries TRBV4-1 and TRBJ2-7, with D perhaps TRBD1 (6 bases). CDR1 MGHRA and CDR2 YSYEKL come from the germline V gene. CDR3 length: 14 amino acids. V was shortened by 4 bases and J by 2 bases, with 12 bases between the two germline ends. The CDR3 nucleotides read TGCGCCAGCAGCCGTCTTGGGACACCCTACGAGCAGTACTTC. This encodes CASSRLGTPYEQYF.

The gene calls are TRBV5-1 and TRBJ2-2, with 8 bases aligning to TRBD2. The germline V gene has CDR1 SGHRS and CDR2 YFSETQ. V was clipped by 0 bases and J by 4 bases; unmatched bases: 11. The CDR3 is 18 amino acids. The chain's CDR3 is CASSLARGAGVVTGELFF. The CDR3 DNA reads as TGCGCCAGCAGCTTGGCCCGGGGAGCGGGAGTCGTCACCGGGGAGCTGTTTTTT.

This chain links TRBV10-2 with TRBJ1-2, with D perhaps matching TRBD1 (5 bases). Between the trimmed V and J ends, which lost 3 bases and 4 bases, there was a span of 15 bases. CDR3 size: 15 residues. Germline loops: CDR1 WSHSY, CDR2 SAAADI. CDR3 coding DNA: TGCGCCAGCAGTGAAGGGCAGGGTGGTTTCTATGGCTACACCTTC. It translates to CASSEGQGGFYGYTF.

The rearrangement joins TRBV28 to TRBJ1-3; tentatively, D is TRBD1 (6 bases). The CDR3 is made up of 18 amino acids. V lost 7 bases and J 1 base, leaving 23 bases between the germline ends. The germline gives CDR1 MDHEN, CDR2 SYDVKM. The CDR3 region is CASIPAPGTPYSGNTIYF. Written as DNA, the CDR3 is TGTGCCAGCATTCCGGCCCCCGGGACACCCTATTCTGGAAACACCATATATTTT.

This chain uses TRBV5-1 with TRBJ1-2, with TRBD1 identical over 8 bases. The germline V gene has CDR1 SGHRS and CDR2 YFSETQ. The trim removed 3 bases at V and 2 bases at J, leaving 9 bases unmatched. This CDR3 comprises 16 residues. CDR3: CASSSTTGGGNYGYTF. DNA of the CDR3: TGCGCCAGCAGCTCCACAACAGGGGGAGGCAACTATGGCTACACCTTC.

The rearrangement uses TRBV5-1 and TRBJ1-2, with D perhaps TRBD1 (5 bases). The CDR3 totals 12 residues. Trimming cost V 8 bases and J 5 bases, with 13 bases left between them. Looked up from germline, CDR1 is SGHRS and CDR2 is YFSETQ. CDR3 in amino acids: CASKYEGYGYTF. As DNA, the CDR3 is TGCGCCAGTAAATACGAGGGGTATGGCTACACCTTC.

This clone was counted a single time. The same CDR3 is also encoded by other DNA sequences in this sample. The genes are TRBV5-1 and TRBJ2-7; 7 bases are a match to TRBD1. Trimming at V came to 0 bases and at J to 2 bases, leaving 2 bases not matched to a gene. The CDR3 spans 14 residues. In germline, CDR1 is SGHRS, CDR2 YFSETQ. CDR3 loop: CASSLVGQTYEQYF. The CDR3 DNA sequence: TGCGCCAGCAGCTTGGTGGGACAGACCTACGAGCAGTACTTC.

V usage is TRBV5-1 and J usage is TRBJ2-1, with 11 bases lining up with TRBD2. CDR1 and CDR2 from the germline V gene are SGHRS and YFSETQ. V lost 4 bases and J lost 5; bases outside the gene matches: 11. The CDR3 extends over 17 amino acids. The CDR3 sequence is CASSNMVSGRVHNEQFF. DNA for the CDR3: TGCGCCAGCAGCAATATGGTTAGCGGGAGGGTCCACAATGAGCAGTTCTTC.

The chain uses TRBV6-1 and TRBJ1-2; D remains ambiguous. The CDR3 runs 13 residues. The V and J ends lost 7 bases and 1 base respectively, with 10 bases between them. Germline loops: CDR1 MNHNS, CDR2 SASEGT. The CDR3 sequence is CASKIQDNYGYTF. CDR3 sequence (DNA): TGTGCCAGCAAAATCCAGGATAACTATGGCTACACCTTC.

The CDR3 here is CSARTGATYEQYF. CDR3 DNA: TGCAGCGCCCGGACAGGGGCTACGTACGAGCAGTACTTC. The J gene is TRBJ2-7, the V gene TRBV29-1, with TRBD1 identical over 9 bases. The V gene's germline CDR1 is SQVTM and CDR2 ANQGSEA. The J segment lost 4 bases and the V segment lost 7 bases, leaving 8 bases of the junction unmatched. The CDR3 runs to 13 residues.

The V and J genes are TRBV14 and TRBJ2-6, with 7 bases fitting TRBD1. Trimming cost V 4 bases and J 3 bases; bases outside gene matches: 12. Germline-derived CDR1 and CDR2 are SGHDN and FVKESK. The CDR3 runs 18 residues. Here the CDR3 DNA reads TGTGCCAGCAGCCTCCAGACAGGGATTCTTGATGGGGCCAACGTCCTGACTTTC. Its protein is CASSLQTGILDGANVLTF.

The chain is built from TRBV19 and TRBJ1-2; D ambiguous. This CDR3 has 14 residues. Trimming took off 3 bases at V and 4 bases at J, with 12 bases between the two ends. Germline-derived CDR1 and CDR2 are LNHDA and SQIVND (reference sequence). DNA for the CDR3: TGTGCCAGTAGTATGGCCGGGAAGTCCTATGGCTACACCTTC. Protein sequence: CASSMAGKSYGYTF.

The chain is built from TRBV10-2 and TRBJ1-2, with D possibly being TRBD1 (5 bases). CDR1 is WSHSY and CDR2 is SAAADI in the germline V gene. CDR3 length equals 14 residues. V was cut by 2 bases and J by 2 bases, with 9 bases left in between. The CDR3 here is CASSEGTSNYGYTF. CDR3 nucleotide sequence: TGCGCCAGCAGTGAGGGGACGTCGAACTATGGCTACACCTTC.

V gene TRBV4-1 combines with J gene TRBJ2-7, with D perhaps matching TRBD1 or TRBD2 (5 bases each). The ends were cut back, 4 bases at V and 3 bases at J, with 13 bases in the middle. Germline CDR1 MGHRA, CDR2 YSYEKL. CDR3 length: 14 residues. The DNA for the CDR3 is TGCGCCAGCAGCCGGGGGAGTGGTGACTACGAGCAGTACTTC. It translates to CASSRGSGDYEQYF.

CDR3 nucleotides: TGTGCCAGCAGCTTGTCTACGGGACGACGCGTCTACGAGCAGTACTTC. It encodes CASSLSTGRRVYEQYF. This rearrangement joins TRBV5-6 to TRBJ2-5; possibly TRBD1 or TRBD2 for D (5 bases each). The J call may be wrong; the DNA end is better matched by TRBJ2-7. This CDR3 is built from 16 residues. From germline, CDR1 is SGHDT and CDR2 YYEEEE.

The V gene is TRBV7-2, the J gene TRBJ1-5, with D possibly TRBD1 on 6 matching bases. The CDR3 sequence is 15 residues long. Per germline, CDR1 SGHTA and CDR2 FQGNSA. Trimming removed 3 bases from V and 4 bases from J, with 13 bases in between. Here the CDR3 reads CASSFSGQRNQPQHF. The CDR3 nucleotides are TGTGCCAGCAGCTTCTCTGGACAGCGTAATCAGCCCCAGCATTTT.

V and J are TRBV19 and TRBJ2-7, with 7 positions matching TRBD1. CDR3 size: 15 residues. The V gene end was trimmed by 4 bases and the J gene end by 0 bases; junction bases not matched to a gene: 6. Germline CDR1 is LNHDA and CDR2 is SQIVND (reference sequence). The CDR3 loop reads CASSKPGTASYEQYF. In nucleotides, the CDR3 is TGTGCCAGTAGTAAGCCCGGGACAGCCTCCTACGAGCAGTACTTC.